This entry describes one T cell receptor beta chain. Generated by immunoSEQ multiplex PCR, the TCRdb table keeps only in-frame clones and is missing some. The data show a few hundred thousand clones, approximately 84% seen once. These data come from a study of blood T cell repertoires in COVID-19. All enrollees were roughly 18 to 89 years old and from some 24 US areas. Germline values: CDR1 MNHEY, CDR2 SVGEGT. The V gene lost 5 bases and the J gene lost 0 bases, with 19 bases spanning the gap. The CDR3 is 17 amino acids. The sample comprised PBMCs or T cells enriched from blood (not recorded which). The gene calls are TRBV6-2 or TRBV6-3 and TRBJ1-1; no clear D gene. The receptor was isolated from a man between 35 and 55 years old who had recovered from COVID-19. DNA for the CDR3: TGTGCCAGCAGTACCGACGGACTTACGCCCATGAACACTGAAGCTTTCTTT. Translating gives CASSTDGLTPMNTEAFF.